The rows below give T cell receptor beta chains drawn from one sample of a study of T cells in Graves' hyperthyroidism and ophthalmopathy. TCRdb re-derived calls from the multiplex PCR reads in MiXCR, one entry per CDR3 protein. The sample carries roughly 380,000 distinct CDR3 sequences, about a fifth recorded once. Sequenced: blood. The receptors here all came from a woman aged 18-29 years with Graves' hyperthyroidism. The CDR3 runs from the conserved cysteine through the conserved F or W. A D gene is named only where the DNA matches it firmly. Where a row states a size, it is once, few, many or the class of an expanded clone; other rows omit it.

v_gene	abundance	j_gene	d_gene	CDR3aa	CDR3nt
TRBV2	many	TRBJ1-2	-	CASSARDGANYGYTF	TGTGCCAGCAGCGCCCGGGACGGAGCTAACTATGGCTACACCTTC
TRBV29-1	many	TRBJ1-1	-	CSVLDRFMDTEAFF	TGCAGCGTCCTTGACAGGTTTATGGACACTGAAGCTTTCTTT
TRBV15	-	TRBJ2-7	TRBD2	CATSREWWAGGLSYEQYF	TGTGCCACCAGCAGAGAGTGGTGGGCGGGAGGTCTGTCCTACGAGCAGTACTTC
TRBV7-9	-	TRBJ2-5	-	CASQLRVEQGVSAQYF	TGTGCCAGCCAGCTAAGAGTCGAACAGGGTGTTTCGGCCCAGTACTTC
TRBV27	many	TRBJ2-5	TRBD1	CASSRRDRGYQETQYF	TGTGCCAGCAGCCGGCGTGACAGGGGGTACCAAGAGACCCAGTACTTC
TRBV6-1	-	TRBJ1-1	-	CASSELGGNSEAFF	TGTGCCAGCAGTGAACTGGGAGGGAATTCTGAAGCTTTCTTT
TRBV11-3	-	TRBJ2-5	-	CASSLGRNRQETQYF	TGTGCCAGCAGCTTAGGCCGGAACAGACAAGAGACCCAGTACTTC
TRBV6-5	few	TRBJ2-1	TRBD2	CASSYSRASGANEQFF	TGTGCCAGCAGTTACTCAAGGGCTAGCGGGGCAAATGAGCAGTTCTTC
TRBV29-1	-	TRBJ2-3	TRBD1	CSVEDPRQGGSDTQYF	TGCAGCGTTGAAGATCCTAGACAGGGTGGGTCAGATACGCAGTATTTT
TRBV5-4	many	TRBJ2-5	-	CASSLDGETQYF	TGTGCCAGCAGCCTGGACGGCGAGACCCAGTACTTC
TRBV12-3/TRBV12-4	many	TRBJ2-3	-	CASSLAWRDTDTQYF	TGTGCCAGCAGTTTAGCGTGGAGGGACACAGATACGCAGTATTTT
TRBV6-1	-	TRBJ2-2	-	CASSRQENTGELFF	TGTGCCAGCAGTAGACAGGAAAACACCGGGGAGCTGTTTTTT
TRBV28	many	TRBJ1-2	TRBD1	CASRTTGADGYTF	TGTGCCAGCAGAACGACAGGGGCGGATGGCTACACCTTC
TRBV28	many	TRBJ1-2	TRBD1	CASSFGTDYGYTF	TGTGCCAGCAGTTTTGGGACAGACTATGGCTACACCTTC
TRBV12-3/TRBV12-4	many	TRBJ2-5	-	CASSLRRQGGETQYF	TGTGCCAGCAGTTTAAGAAGGCAGGGGGGAGAGACCCAGTACTTC
TRBV20-1	-	TRBJ2-2	-	CSATGYRGTGELFF	TGCAGTGCTACAGGGTATCGCGGCACCGGGGAGCTGTTTTTT
TRBV6-1	-	TRBJ1-1	-	CASSVKGRNTEAFF	TGTGCCAGCAGTGTTAAGGGACGGAACACTGAAGCTTTCTTT
TRBV27	few	TRBJ2-2	TRBD2	CASSLRTSGGLNTGELFF	TGTGCCAGCAGTTTGCGGACTAGCGGGGGACTAAACACCGGGGAGCTGTTTTTT
TRBV12-3/TRBV12-4	many	TRBJ2-7	-	CASSVRREQYF	TGTGCCAGCAGCGTCCGACGGGAGCAGTACTTC
TRBV25-1	many	TRBJ1-1	-	CASSAYPKHQETEAFF	TGTGCCAGCAGTGCCTACCCCAAGCACCAGGAGACTGAAGCTTTCTTT